Reported below is one TCR beta chain. Its recognized antigen is unknown. It has no much larger one-base neighbor in the sample; base qualities were not kept. The entry originates in a study of shared clonotypes between healthy human individuals (dated by TCRdb to the early 2020s). For the study in its entirety: Three men and a couple of women, aged 18 to 49 years, made up the cohort. For each donor, three plates each were used for CD4 naive and CD4 memory, two plates were used for CD8 naive, and one plate was used for CD8 memory. The study deeply sequenced blood TCR repertoires of five healthy adults to estimate repertoire size and the extent of clonotype sharing between individuals. Different laboratories and diverse techniques were used to prepare libraries and sequence TCR repertoires, to increase sequencing depth and limit assay-specific biases. Leukapheresis yielded between about 0.85 and 10 billion PBMCs per donor. Points the paper makes about the study in general: Naive subsets generally had larger estimated clonotype richness than memory subsets did. Around 5.4% of naive CD4, 3% to 4% of naive CD8, approximately 2% of memory CD4, and 0.35% to 0.4% of memory CD8 clonotypes were shared across a few donors. The small number of donors limited the genetic and exposure-history diversity represented. Compared with non-shared clonotypes, clonotypes shared by all four sorted-subset donors had higher generation probabilities. Incomplete sequencing was indicated by rarefaction of sorted-subset datasets, despite the large sequencing depth. Based on pairwise subsampling, the degree of clonotype sharing among donors was expected to be affected by sequencing depth. Sampling was restricted to blood, and TCR repertoires in tissues likely differ from the TCR repertoires found in blood.

V loses 4 bases at its end and J loses 5 bases; junction bases beyond the gene matches: 14. CDR1 and CDR2 are drawn from the germline V gene: SGHRS, YFSETQ. The CDR3 contains 16 residues, cysteine and phenylalanine counted. The read is trimmed to its CDR3 DNA, 48 bases read in frame from base 1. Using the deep immunoSEQ assay, TCR CDR3 regions were amplified from genomic DNA by multiplex PCR. Extracted genomic DNA from each cell subset was spread evenly across all wells of several immunoSEQ 96-well plates, with each plate serving as a replicate. For sorted subsets, each replicate PCR was loaded with around 200 ng genomic DNA, equivalent to 30,000 or so T cell genomes. Purified libraries were quantified with a Qubit 3.0 fluorometer, sized on a Bioanalyzer 2100, and re-quantified with the KAPA Library Quantification kit. Every immunoSEQ 96-well plate was sequenced on a separate single-read 150-cycle Illumina NextSeq 550 flow cell. In the original analysis: Because the immunoSEQ output held only junctional sequences and lacked quality scores, the filtering could not match the filtering applied to full-length reads. To assign V/J genes and CDR3, sequences were annotated against IMGT germline references using PyIR, a Python wrapper for IgBLAST v1.9. Reads with weak V/J assignments (E-value above 1e-6), missing CDR3, stop codons, out-of-frame junctions, or ambiguous translated residues were removed. V3J clonotypes were defined as sequences sharing an identical inferred V gene, J gene, and CDR3 amino acid sequence. Percentage overlap between repertoires was computed as shared unique clonotypes divided by the size of the smaller repertoire. Three approaches were used to assess repertoire richness: RTK rarefaction, the Chao1 estimator, and Recon v2.1 estimates of unobserved clonotypes. Generation probabilities were computed with OLGA for all TCRbeta clonotypes obtained by the gDNA method from several donors. TCRdb obtained this table from immuneACCESS and retained in-frame rearrangements with V and J assigned. These tables miss some clones; where compared with another copy, unresolved V genes account for less than half of the shortfall, and the remainder is unexplained. The DNA was the basis for D and trimming; V, J and clone size are from that table. The sample includes about 2 million clones, with roughly 94% observed a single time. The leading ten clones occupy 0.13% of the sample.

Donors were healthy HIV-negative adults with no recently reported acute infections or vaccinations. Every donor was a Caucasian adult living in Nashville, Tennessee, USA. CD4+ T cells were enriched by magnetic negative selection; naive cells were then positively selected on CD45RA, and the negative fraction formed the memory subset. Blood was obtained by leukapheresis, after which PBMCs were separated by Ficoll-Histopaque density gradient centrifugation and cryopreserved in liquid nitrogen vapor phase. Purity and quantity of every magnetically sorted T cell population were checked by analytical flow cytometry. Each sorted fraction had its genomic DNA isolated and then quantified by UV absorbance on a Nanodrop 2000c.

The sequence links TRBV5-1 to TRBJ2-5, with TRBD1 matching 7 junction bases. The sequenced sample was naive CD4+ T cells sorted from blood. According to the study, the label for this sample's cell subset or site signals: CD45RA+ positively selected. The TCR sequence derives from a man between 18 and 35 years old in good health. DNA sequence: TGCGCCAGCAGCCAAGGGACAGCGGTTTTAGGCGAGACCCAGTACTTC. It codes for CASSQGTAVLGETQYF.